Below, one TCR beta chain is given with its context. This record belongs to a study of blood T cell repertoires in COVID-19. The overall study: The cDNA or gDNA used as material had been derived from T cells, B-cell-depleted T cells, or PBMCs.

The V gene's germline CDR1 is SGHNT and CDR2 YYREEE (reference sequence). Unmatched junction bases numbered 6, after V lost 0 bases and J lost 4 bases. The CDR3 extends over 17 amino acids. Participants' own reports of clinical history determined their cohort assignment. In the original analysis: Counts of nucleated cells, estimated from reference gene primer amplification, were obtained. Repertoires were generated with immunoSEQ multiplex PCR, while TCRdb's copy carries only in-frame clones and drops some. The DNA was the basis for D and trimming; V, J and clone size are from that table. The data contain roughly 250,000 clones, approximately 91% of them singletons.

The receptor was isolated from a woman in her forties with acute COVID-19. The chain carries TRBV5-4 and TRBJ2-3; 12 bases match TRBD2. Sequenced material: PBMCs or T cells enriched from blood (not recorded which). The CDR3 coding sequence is TGTGCCAGCAGCTTGGGACTAGCGGGAGTAACGTCAGATACGCAGTATTTT. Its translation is CASSLGLAGVTSDTQYF. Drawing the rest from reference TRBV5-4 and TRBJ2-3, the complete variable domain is ETGVTQSPTHLIKTRGQQVTLRCSSQSGHNTVSWYQQALGQGPQFIFQYYREEENGRGNFPPRFSGLQFPNYSSELNVNALELDDSALYLCASSLGLAGVTSDTQYFGPGTRLTVL.